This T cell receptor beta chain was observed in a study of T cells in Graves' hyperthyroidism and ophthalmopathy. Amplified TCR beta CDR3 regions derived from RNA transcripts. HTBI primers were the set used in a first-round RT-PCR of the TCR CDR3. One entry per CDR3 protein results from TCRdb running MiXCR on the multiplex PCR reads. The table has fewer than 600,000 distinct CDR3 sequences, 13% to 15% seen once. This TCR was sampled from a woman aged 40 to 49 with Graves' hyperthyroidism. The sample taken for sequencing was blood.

The CDR3 here is CASSYMASLSTDTQYF. The CDR3 region has the DNA TGTGCCAGCAGTTACATGGCTAGTTTATCTACAGATACGCAGTATTTT. The rearrangement joins TRBV6-2 or TRBV6-3 to TRBJ2-3; D gene uncertain. Trimming removed 2 bases at V and 3 bases at J, with 15 bases between. The CDR3 runs 16 residues. From germline, CDR1 is MNHEY and CDR2 SVGEGT.